What follows are 23 T cell receptor beta chains derived from one specimen sequenced in a study of PD-1 blockade in mismatch repair-deficient tumors. Data came from immunoSEQ multiplex PCR; TCRdb stores just in-frame clones and leaves some out. The sample lists roughly 130,000 clones, around nine tenths occurring once. The starting material was peripheral blood, obtained 72 weeks after starting pembrolizumab. These receptors were obtained from an adult with mismatch repair-deficient cancer.

CDR3 sequence: CARREGYEQYF. The CDR3 DNA sequence: TGTGCCAGACGCGAAGGCTACGAGCAGTACTTC. The chain uses TRBV2 and TRBJ2-7; D ambiguous. The CDR3 sequence is 11 residues long. V was clipped by 9 bases and J by 3 bases, with 9 bases between them. From germline, CDR1 is SNHLY and CDR2 FYNNEI.

V and J are TRBV7-2 and TRBJ2-7; the D gene is possibly TRBD1 (6 bases). The CDR3 consists of 13 residues. V was cut by 5 bases and J by 6 bases, with 14 bases left in between. The germline V gene encodes CDR1 SGHTA and CDR2 FQGNSA. The CDR3 region is CASSSGWGPEQYF. The CDR3 coding sequence is TGTGCCAGCAGCAGCGGTTGGGGGCCCGAGCAGTACTTC.

This chain uses TRBV2 with TRBJ2-1; 10 bases fit TRBD2. The CDR3 covers 15 residues. Germline lookup yields CDR1 SNHLY and CDR2 FYNNEI. With 4 bases clipped from V and 3 bases from J, the junction kept 3 bases outside the gene matches. The CDR3 region has the DNA TGTGCCAGCAGTGGGGTAGCGGGAGGCTACAATGAGCAGTTCTTC. As protein: CASSGVAGGYNEQFF.

The genes are TRBV7-2 and TRBJ2-5; 9 bases match TRBD2. Trimming removed 1 base from V and 4 bases from J; junction bases left unmatched: 7. Germline assignment: CDR1 SGHTA and CDR2 FQGNSA. The CDR3 sequence is 16 residues long. DNA of the CDR3: TGTGCCAGCAGCTTAGGAAGTAGCGGGAGAGGAGAGACCCAGTACTTC. This encodes CASSLGSSGRGETQYF.

The gene calls are TRBV30 and TRBJ1-2; 8 nucleotides match TRBD1. Germline values: CDR1 GTSNPN, CDR2 SVGIG (reference sequence). V lost 3 bases and J lost 4; bases outside the gene matches: 7. There are 14 residues in the CDR3. CDR3 sequence reads: CAWRDPGTGYGYTF. In DNA form, the CDR3 reads TGTGCCTGGAGGGACCCCGGGACAGGCTATGGCTACACCTTC.

The chain joins TRBV14 to TRBJ2-7; no clear D gene. Trimming left V 5 bases short and J 0 bases short, with 17 bases between. The CDR3 runs 16 residues. From germline, CDR1 is SGHDN and CDR2 FVKESK. The CDR3 loop reads CASSKTHRVGSYEQYF. DNA of the CDR3: TGTGCCAGCAGCAAAACACACCGGGTCGGCTCCTACGAGCAGTACTTC.

The gene calls are TRBV19 and TRBJ2-5, with 8 bases matching TRBD1. The germline V gene has CDR1 LNHDA and CDR2 SQIVND (reference sequence). The CDR3 runs to 15 residues. V trimming: 1 base; J trimming: 5 bases; junction bases outside the gene matches: 6. The CDR3 DNA sequence: TGTGCCAGTAGTATAGGAGGACAGGGTCGGGAGACCCAGTACTTC. Protein: CASSIGGQGRETQYF. Combining the CDR3 with reference TRBV19 and TRBJ2-5 gives the whole variable domain DGGITQSPKYLFRKEGQNVTLSCEQNLNHDAMYWYRQDPGQGLRLIYYSQIVNDFQKGDIAEGYSVSREKKESFPLTVTSAQKNPTAFYLCASSIGGQGRETQYFGPGTRLLVL.

This clone came up once. The chain has TRBV9 and TRBJ2-2; D is possibly TRBD2 (6 bases). The CDR3 totals 16 residues. Trimming took 4 bases from V and 0 from J, leaving 13 bases between them. From germline, CDR1 is SGDLS and CDR2 YYNGEE. CDR3 residues: CASSKGTSANTGELFF. As DNA, the CDR3 is TGTGCCAGCAGCAAAGGGACTTCTGCGAACACCGGGGAGCTGTTTTTT. The full variable domain, rest sourced from reference TRBV9 and TRBJ2-2, is DSGVTQTPKHLITATGQRVTLRCSPRSGDLSVYWYQQSLDQGLQFLIQYYNGEERAKGNILERFSAQQFPDLHSELNLSSLELGDSALYFCASSKGTSANTGELFFGEGSRLTVL.

The J gene is TRBJ2-2, the V gene TRBV6-5; D remains unclear. This CDR3 has 15 residues. Trimming stripped 0 bases from V and 1 base from J, with 6 bases between. Germline lookup yields CDR1 MNHEY and CDR2 SVGAGI. The CDR3 sequence is CASSYSTRNTGELFF. CDR3 coding DNA: TGTGCCAGCAGTTACTCGACCCGGAACACCGGGGAGCTGTTTTTT.

The chain recombines TRBV27 with TRBJ1-1, with TRBD1 identical over 7 bases. Germline CDR1 MNHEY, CDR2 SMNVEV (reference sequence). J was trimmed by 7 bases and V by 5 bases; bases with no gene match: 4. This CDR3 is built from 12 residues. The CDR3 region has the DNA TGTGCCAGCAGTCCAGGGACAGTTGAAGCTTTCTTT. Its protein is CASSPGTVEAFF.

The chain carries TRBV30 and TRBJ1-4; perhaps TRBD1 as D (5 bases). The CDR3 has 14 amino acids. CDR1 and CDR2 (germline): GTSNPN, SVGIG (reference sequence). V lost 5 bases to trimming and J lost 2 bases, with 12 bases between them. The CDR3 region is CAWGRRGTNEKLFF. In DNA form, the CDR3 reads TGTGCCTGGGGGCGGCGGGGGACTAATGAAAAACTGTTTTTT.

The gene calls are TRBV5-1 and TRBJ1-1; D perhaps matches TRBD1 (6 bases). Germline CDR1 and CDR2: SGHRS and YFSETQ. The CDR3 sequence is 14 residues long. V was shortened by 0 bases and J by 1 base, with 7 bases between the two germline ends. DNA for the CDR3: TGCGCCAGCAGCTTGGCCAGGGGGAACACTGAAGCTTTCTTT. This translates into CASSLARGNTEAFF.

The chain links TRBV4-1 to TRBJ2-5, with TRBD2 matching 13 bases. The CDR3 is 16 residues long. In germline, CDR1 is MGHRA, CDR2 YSYEKL. The trim removed 4 bases at V and 5 bases at J, leaving 7 bases unmatched. CDR3 DNA: TGCGCCAGCAGCCTCGGGACTAGCGGGATGGGGGAGACCCAGTACTTC. Its translation: CASSLGTSGMGETQYF.

J is TRBJ2-1 and V is TRBV5-4, with D perhaps given as TRBD1 or TRBD2 (5 bases each). The CDR3 is 17 amino acids. Trimming cost V 0 bases and J 2 bases, with 15 bases left between them. Germline assignment: CDR1 SGHNT and CDR2 YYREEE (reference sequence). CDR3 sequence (DNA): TGTGCCAGCAGCTTGGGAGGGGTGCTGACAACCTACAATGAGCAGTTCTTC. It yields the protein CASSLGGVLTTYNEQFF.

This chain uses TRBV29-1 with TRBJ2-3; 10 nucleotides line up with TRBD2. Germline trimming cut 7 bases from V and 0 bases from J; bases unmatched to any gene: 10. From germline, CDR1 is SQVTM and CDR2 ANQGSEA. The CDR3 is made up of 16 amino acids. CDR3 protein: CSATRTSGASTDTQYF. The DNA for the CDR3 is TGCAGCGCCACAAGAACTAGCGGGGCTAGCACAGATACGCAGTATTTT.

This chain uses TRBV4-3 with TRBJ1-1; a weak D match, TRBD1 (5 bases). The germline gives CDR1 LGHNA, CDR2 YSLEER. CDR3 length: 12 residues. With 1 base removed from V and 7 bases from J, the gap between germline ends came to 7 bases. The CDR3 coding sequence is TGCGCCAGCAGCCAAGGACAGAGTGAAGCTTTCTTT. The encoded protein is CASSQGQSEAFF.

J is TRBJ1-1 and V is TRBV6-4; no clear D. This CDR3 has 13 amino acids. In germline, CDR1 is MRHNA, CDR2 SNTAGT. With 2 bases removed from V and 7 bases from J, the gap between germline ends came to 11 bases. The CDR3 is CASSDTGRDEAFF. The CDR3 coding sequence is TGTGCCAGCAGTGACACCGGACGAGATGAAGCTTTCTTT.

V is TRBV18 and J is TRBJ2-3, with D perhaps matching TRBD1 (5 bases). The CDR3 is made up of 14 amino acids. V shed 3 bases and J shed 1 base, with 8 bases lying between them. From germline, CDR1 is KGHSH and CDR2 LQKENI. The CDR3 DNA sequence: TGTGCCAGCTCACCGAAACAGGGCACAGATACGCAGTATTTT. Encoded protein: CASSPKQGTDTQYF.

The chain has TRBV7-6 and TRBJ2-1; 13 bases are a match to TRBD2. The CDR3 contains 17 residues. The J segment lost 0 bases and the V segment lost 5 bases, leaving 4 bases of the junction unmatched. Germline lookup yields CDR1 SGHVS and CDR2 FNYEAQ. The CDR3 DNA is TGTGCCAGCAGCCCCGGACTAGCGGGAGCCTCCTACAATGAGCAGTTCTTC. Amino acid sequence: CASSPGLAGASYNEQFF.

The chain joins TRBV19 to TRBJ2-1, with TRBD2 matching over 8 bases. CDR1 LNHDA and CDR2 SQIVND come from the germline V gene (reference sequence). Germline trimming cut 1 base from V and 8 bases from J; bases unmatched to any gene: 7. The CDR3 extends over 15 amino acids. The CDR3 DNA sequence: TGTGCCAGTAGTATAGCGAGACTAGCGTGGCATGAGCAGTTCTTC. This encodes CASSIARLAWHEQFF.

The chain links TRBV18 to TRBJ1-5, with D possibly being TRBD1 (5 bases). The CDR3 runs 15 residues. CDR1 is KGHSH and CDR2 is LQKENI in the germline V gene. Deletions cut 3 bases from V and 2 bases from J, with 11 bases between. The CDR3 bases are TGTGCCAGCTCACCCCAGGGTGGGGGCAATCAGCCCCAGCATTTT. Its protein is CASSPQGGGNQPQHF.

The CDR3 spells CASSQNSATAQYF. For the CDR3, the DNA is TGTGCCAGCAGCCAGAATAGTGCTACGGCGCAGTACTTC. V and J are TRBV4-2 and TRBJ2-7; no clear D gene. Trimming removed 3 bases at V and 9 bases at J, with 15 bases between. The CDR3 has 13 residues. The V gene's germline CDR1 is LGHNA and CDR2 YNFKEQ.

V is TRBV19 and J is TRBJ1-1; the D gene is possibly TRBD1 (5 bases). Germline-derived CDR1 and CDR2 are LNHDA and SQIVND (reference sequence). V lost 7 bases to trimming and J lost 8 bases, with 11 bases between them. This CDR3 region has 11 residues. CDR3 amino acids: CASKRGAEAFF. CDR3 sequence (DNA): TGTGCCAGTAAGAGAGGGGCAGAAGCTTTCTTT.